In its sample, the clone carrying this TCR beta chain was seen a few times. An end of the junction does not agree with germline; a read error may underlie this. Extraction and reverse transcription of RNA yielded cDNA as the sequencing template. The repertoire was sequenced with immunoSEQ multiplex PCR; TCRdb's copy has only in-frame clones and lacks some. The sample lists some 100,000 clones, around two fifths seen once, with approximately 3% in the top ten. The data were obtained in a study of CD8+ T cells in alopecia areata. Germline assignment: CDR1 SQVTM and CDR2 ANQGSEA. The CDR3 totals 17 residues.

This TCR was sampled from a human donor with alopecia areata. The chain has TRBV29-1 and TRBJ2-5, with 12 nucleotides matching TRBD1. Sequenced material: CD4+ T cells sorted from blood. CDR3 in amino acids: CSGEPYPGQGAGETQYF. The CDR3 DNA reads TGCAGCGGTGAACCTTATCCGGGACAGGGGGCTGGGGAGACCCAGTACTTC.